These 31 T cell receptor beta chains share one sample of origin, sequenced in a study of CD8 T cells in Susac syndrome. Random hexamers were used to reverse transcribe an amount of roughly 0.45 to 1 ug RNA. In TCRdb, the immunoSEQ multiplex PCR reads were re-called with MiXCR into one record per CDR3 protein. The data contain approximately 190,000 distinct CDR3 sequences, roughly 94% of them singletons. Sequencing was done on a sample of CD8+ T cells from PBMCs. The receptors stem from a human donor with Susac syndrome.

The chain carries TRBV29-1 and TRBJ2-1; TRBD1 matches 7 bases. The CDR3 has 15 amino acids. Germline V lookup: CDR1 SQVTM, CDR2 ANQGSEA. V trimming: 1 base; J trimming: 3 bases; junction bases outside the gene matches: 6. The CDR3 region has the DNA TGCAGCGTTGAAGTCCCCGGGACAGTCTACAATGAGCAGTTCTTC. The encoded protein is CSVEVPGTVYNEQFF.

The CDR3 coding sequence is TGTGCCAGCTCGCCTGGGGGGACTAGCGGGACACCCTACGAGCAGTACTTC. It yields the protein CASSPGGTSGTPYEQYF. This rearrangement joins TRBV12-3 or TRBV12-4 to TRBJ2-7; 13 bases fit TRBD2. The CDR3 is 17 residues long. Losses at the gene ends were 8 bases for V and 2 bases for J; bases not matched to a gene: 12.

This rearrangement joins TRBV9 to TRBJ1-1; D uncertain. Germline V lookup: CDR1 SGDLS, CDR2 YYNGEE. There are 13 residues in the CDR3. Trimming shortened V by 0 bases and J by 5 bases, and 8 bases separated the two germline ends. CDR3 in DNA: TGTGCCAGCAGCGTAGACGGTTTTACTGAAGCTTTCTTT. Its protein is CASSVDGFTEAFF.

The chain employs TRBV15 and TRBJ1-5; D may be TRBD1 (5 bases). Germline V gene lookup returns CDR1 LNHNV and CDR2 YYDKDF (reference sequence). The CDR3 runs 13 residues. Deletions cut 0 bases from V and 6 bases from J, with 6 bases between. CDR3 in amino acids: CATSRERGQPQHF. The CDR3 DNA reads as TGTGCCACCAGCAGAGAAAGGGGTCAGCCCCAGCATTTT.

CDR3 sequence: CASSSGQGAGGTEAFF. CDR3 coding DNA: TGCGCCAGCAGCTCCGGACAGGGGGCGGGGGGCACTGAAGCTTTCTTT. This chain joins TRBV5-1 and TRBJ1-1; 11 bases are shared with TRBD1. The CDR3 runs 16 residues. The V and J ends lost 3 bases and 4 bases, in that order; junction bases with no gene match: 8. Germline V gives CDR1 SGHRS, CDR2 YFSETQ.

V gene TRBV12-3 or TRBV12-4 combines with J gene TRBJ2-5; 7 bases match TRBD1. After removal of 6 bases from V and 1 base from J, the junction contained 14 bases not matched to a gene. The CDR3 totals 17 residues. CDR3 in DNA: TGTGCCAGCAGCCGCGGCACCGGGACAGAATTCCAAGAGACCCAGTACTTC. This gives the protein CASSRGTGTEFQETQYF.

The gene calls are TRBV9 and TRBJ2-3, with D possibly TRBD2 on 6 matching bases. With 0 bases removed from V and 0 bases from J, the gap between germline ends came to 11 bases. CDR1 is SGDLS and CDR2 is YYNGEE in the germline V gene. The CDR3 is 16 amino acids. In DNA form, the CDR3 reads TGTGCCAGCAGCGTAGATTGGGGGGAGAGCACAGATACGCAGTATTTT. The encoded protein is CASSVDWGESTDTQYF.

The chain employs TRBV15 and TRBJ2-5, with unresolved D. CDR1 is LNHNV and CDR2 is YYDKDF in the germline V gene (reference sequence). Deletions cut 5 bases from V and 5 bases from J, with 9 bases between. This CDR3 is 12 amino acids long. The CDR3 reads CATSYGKETQYF. CDR3 coding DNA: TGTGCCACCAGCTATGGGAAGGAGACCCAGTACTTC.

In this sample, this clonotype turned up once. The V call is TRBV9, the J call TRBJ1-2; 8 bases are shared with TRBD1. Trimming cost V 4 bases and J 6 bases; bases outside gene matches: 8. Germline V gene lookup returns CDR1 SGDLS and CDR2 YYNGEE. This CDR3 has 14 residues. In nucleotides, the CDR3 is TGTGCCAGCAGCCTCGCGGACAGGGACGATGGCTACACCTTC. As protein: CASSLADRDDGYTF.

The gene calls are TRBV9 and TRBJ2-4; D is unresolved. The germline V gene has CDR1 SGDLS and CDR2 YYNGEE. This CDR3 is 14 amino acids long. V lost 2 bases and J 7 bases, leaving 13 bases between the germline ends. Written as DNA, the CDR3 is TGTGCCAGCAGCGTTGGTCCAGATCCGAACATTCAGTACTTC. Translation: CASSVGPDPNIQYF.

The chain is built from TRBV9 and TRBJ2-1; 12 bases map to TRBD2. The V gene's germline CDR1 is SGDLS and CDR2 YYNGEE. V dropped 3 bases and J dropped 0; count of bases not matched to a gene: 7. The CDR3 runs to 18 residues. The CDR3 DNA sequence: TGTGCCAGCAGCGACCCTAGCGGGGGGGGTAACTCCTACAATGAGCAGTTCTTC. This gives the protein CASSDPSGGGNSYNEQFF.

This chain's CDR3 is CASSFFSINRGSPLHF. DNA for the CDR3: TGTGCCAGCAGTTTTTTTTCGATAAACAGGGGATCACCCCTCCACTTT. The chain uses TRBV12-3 or TRBV12-4 and TRBJ1-6; TRBD1 matches at 7 bases. The CDR3 extends over 16 amino acids. J lost 10 bases, V lost 3 bases, and 12 bases had no gene match.

The chain couples TRBV11-2 to TRBJ2-7, with 8 nucleotides matching TRBD1. This CDR3 has 15 residues. V gave up 4 bases and J gave up 2 bases; unmatched junction bases: 7. CDR1 is SGHAT and CDR2 is FQNNGV in the germline V gene. The CDR3 loop is CASSSRQGSPYEQYF. The DNA of the CDR3 is TGTGCCAGCAGCTCAAGACAGGGGAGTCCCTACGAGCAGTACTTC.

This chain links TRBV4-1 with TRBJ1-3; 8 nucleotides match TRBD1. The V gene end was trimmed by 3 bases and the J gene end by 1 base; junction bases not matched to a gene: 5. Germline CDR1 MGHRA, CDR2 YSYEKL. This CDR3 region has 16 residues. The CDR3 DNA is TGCGCCAGCAGCCACAGGACAGGGAAGTCTGGAAACACCATATATTTT. It encodes CASSHRTGKSGNTIYF.

For the CDR3, the DNA is TGTGCCAGCAGCGGGCAGGGAGGCTCTGGAAACACCATATATTTT. It encodes CASSGQGGSGNTIYF. The V call is TRBV9, the J call TRBJ1-3; D possibly corresponds to TRBD1 (5 bases). Trimming stripped 3 bases from V and 0 bases from J, with 10 bases between. The CDR3 spans 15 residues. The germline gives CDR1 SGDLS, CDR2 YYNGEE.

This clonotype has only one observation. The chain couples TRBV15 to TRBJ2-5; D gene unclear. Trimming removed 6 bases from V and 2 bases from J, with 7 bases in between. Germline values: CDR1 LNHNV, CDR2 YYDKDF (reference sequence). The CDR3 is made up of 12 amino acids. The CDR3 DNA reads TGTGCCACCAGAGATACGCAAGAGACCCAGTACTTC. This gives the protein CATRDTQETQYF.

J is TRBJ1-2 and V is TRBV20-1, with D unresolved. V shed 3 bases and J shed 0 bases, with 11 bases lying between them. This CDR3 spans 14 amino acids. CDR1 is DFQATT and CDR2 is SNEGSKA in the germline V gene (reference sequence). The CDR3 nucleotides are TGCAGTGCTAGCGAACAGAGGGCTAACTATGGCTACACCTTC. It specifies CSASEQRANYGYTF.

This sequence joins TRBV6-6 and TRBJ2-7, with a possible D match to TRBD2 (6 bases). The CDR3 runs to 16 residues. V was shortened by 2 bases and J by 5 bases, with 19 bases between the two germline ends. The germline gives CDR1 MNHNY, CDR2 SVGAGI (reference sequence). The CDR3 loop reads CASSYKVGGRRNEQYF. The CDR3 nucleotides are TGTGCCAGCAGTTACAAGGTCGGGGGACGACGGAACGAGCAGTACTTC.

The chain has TRBV9 and TRBJ1-1; D possibly corresponds to TRBD1 (5 bases). Between the trimmed V and J ends, which lost 0 bases and 8 bases, there was a span of 17 bases. Germline V gene lookup returns CDR1 SGDLS and CDR2 YYNGEE. The length of the CDR3 is 15 residues. The CDR3 reads CASSVDLGDQREAFF. CDR3 DNA: TGTGCCAGCAGCGTAGACTTAGGGGACCAGAGGGAAGCTTTCTTT.

Here the CDR3 reads CASQREPYNEQFF. CDR3 nucleotide sequence: TGTGCCTCCCAGCGGGAGCCCTACAATGAGCAGTTCTTC. The chain carries TRBV10-3 and TRBJ2-1; 8 nucleotides align to TRBD2. The germline gives CDR1 ENHRY, CDR2 SYGVKD. The CDR3 covers 13 residues. J lost 2 bases, V lost 11 bases, and 5 bases had no gene match.

This chain uses TRBV30 with TRBJ2-6; no definite D call. The CDR3 runs to 13 residues. V lost 5 bases and J lost 1, with 6 bases in between. CDR1 GTSNPN and CDR2 SVGIG come from the germline V gene (reference sequence). DNA for the CDR3: TGTGCCTGGCGGTATTCTGGGGCCAACGTCCTGACTTTC. This encodes CAWRYSGANVLTF.

This clonotype came up once. The chain uses TRBV25-1 and TRBJ2-7, with D maybe TRBD2 (6 bases). Per the germline V gene, CDR1 is MGHDK and CDR2 is SYGVNS. The CDR3 is 11 amino acids. The V end was cut by 6 bases, the J end by 6 bases, with 9 bases between. CDR3 sequence: CASSGSREQYF. The CDR3 DNA is TGTGCCAGCAGCGGGAGCCGCGAGCAGTACTTC.

This clonotype is a singleton in its sample. The gene calls are TRBV29-1 and TRBJ2-7; TRBD2 agrees at 8 bases. This CDR3 comprises 15 residues. Germline trimming cut 0 bases from V and 4 bases from J; bases unmatched to any gene: 8. The germline CDR1 and CDR2 sequences are SQVTM and ANQGSEA. DNA of the CDR3: TGCAGCGTTGAAGATCCGCGGGAGGAAAAGTACGAGCAGTACTTC. This translates into CSVEDPREEKYEQYF.

This chain joins TRBV12-3 or TRBV12-4 and TRBJ1-1; D is possibly TRBD1 (6 bases). CDR3 length: 14 residues. V lost 4 bases to trimming and J lost 1 base, with 10 bases between them. The CDR3 coding sequence is TGTGCCAGCAGTTACAGGGCCAAGAACACTGAAGCTTTCTTT. This translates into CASSYRAKNTEAFF.

The chain employs TRBV20-1 and TRBJ2-7; weak D call: TRBD2 (6 bases). CDR3 length: 15 residues. Between the trimmed V and J ends, which lost 0 bases and 0 bases, there was a span of 12 bases. CDR1 is DFQATT and CDR2 is SNEGSKA in the germline V gene (reference sequence). As DNA, the CDR3 is TGCAGTGCTAGAGACCTCGGGACTTACTCCTACGAGCAGTACTTC. This encodes CSARDLGTYSYEQYF.

The rearrangement uses TRBV9 and TRBJ2-5; 7 bases are shared with TRBD1. The germline gives CDR1 SGDLS, CDR2 YYNGEE. V lost 3 bases, J lost 0 bases, and 2 bases stayed unmatched. There are 14 residues in the CDR3. This chain's CDR3 is CASSAGQNQETQYF. The CDR3 coding sequence is TGTGCCAGCAGCGCGGGACAGAACCAAGAGACCCAGTACTTC.

The CDR3 reads CSARDQQGAAYNEQFF. The DNA for the CDR3 is TGCAGTGCTAGAGATCAACAGGGGGCGGCTTACAATGAGCAGTTCTTC. The V call is TRBV20-1, the J call TRBJ2-1; 9 bases agree with TRBD1. Trimming at V came to 0 bases and at J to 4 bases, leaving 7 bases not matched to a gene. The length of the CDR3 is 16 residues. CDR1 and CDR2 (germline): DFQATT, SNEGSKA (reference sequence).

This chain links TRBV19 with TRBJ1-1; D ambiguous. Per the germline V gene, CDR1 is LNHDA and CDR2 is SQIVND (reference sequence). The CDR3 is made up of 12 amino acids. Between the trimmed V and J ends, which lost 3 bases and 0 bases, there was a span of 2 bases. CDR3 in DNA: TGTGCCAGTAGTATCCTGAACACTGAAGCTTTCTTT. Amino acid sequence: CASSILNTEAFF. The complete variable domain, with remaining parts taken from reference TRBV19 and TRBJ1-1, reads DGGITQSPKYLFRKEGQNVTLSCEQNLNHDAMYWYRQDPGQGLRLIYYSQIVNDFQKGDIAEGYSVSREKKESFPLTVTSAQKNPTAFYLCASSILNTEAFFGQGTRLTVV.

The CDR3 here is CAWIDFLGAFF. As DNA, the CDR3 is TGTGCCTGGATTGATTTCCTCGGTGCTTTCTTT. V gene TRBV30 combines with J gene TRBJ1-1, with D unresolved. Trimming took 4 bases from V and 11 from J, leaving 14 bases between them. CDR1 is GTSNPN and CDR2 is SVGIG in the germline V gene (reference sequence). This CDR3 spans 11 amino acids.

The rearrangement joins TRBV5-1 to TRBJ2-7; TRBD1 matches 8 bases. After removal of 0 bases from V and 2 bases from J, the junction contained 1 base not matched to a gene. Germline loops: CDR1 SGHRS, CDR2 YFSETQ. The CDR3 sequence is 14 residues long. Here the CDR3 reads CASSLAGGAYEQYF. The DNA for the CDR3 is TGCGCCAGCAGCTTGGCAGGGGGCGCCTACGAGCAGTACTTC.

This clonotype came up a few times. The V and J genes are TRBV19 and TRBJ2-2; D is unresolved. Germline-derived CDR1 and CDR2 are LNHDA and SQIVND (reference sequence). The CDR3 is 13 amino acids. Trimming left V 5 bases short and J 5 bases short, with 9 bases between. The CDR3 is CASSSPTTGELFF. The CDR3 DNA reads TGTGCCAGTAGTTCTCCCACGACCGGGGAGCTGTTTTTT. Using reference TRBV19 and TRBJ2-2 for the parts outside the CDR3, the full variable domain is DGGITQSPKYLFRKEGQNVTLSCEQNLNHDAMYWYRQDPGQGLRLIYYSQIVNDFQKGDIAEGYSVSREKKESFPLTVTSAQKNPTAFYLCASSSPTTGELFFGEGSRLTVL.